This is a list of T cell receptor beta chains from one sample in a study of blood T cell repertoires in COVID-19. Profiling relied on immunoSEQ multiplex PCR, and the TCRdb table lists in-frame clones only, not all of them. This table has some 85,000 clones, about four fifths appearing once. The sample comprised peripheral blood. These receptors originate from a man aged 65-85 years with COVID-19, enrolled during active disease. CDR3s include the opening cysteine and the closing phenylalanine or tryptophan. A D gene is named only where the DNA matches it firmly. Size is omitted from some rows. Given values are once, few, many or a class for expanded clones.

d_call j_call v_call clone_size cdr3_nt cdr3_aa
NA TRBJ1-2 TRBV30 NA TGTGCCTGGAGTTCTGGGGCGGAGGGCTACACCTTC CAWSSGAEGYTF
TRBD2 TRBJ2-1 TRBV20-1 NA TGCAGGGGACTAGTTGGAAATGAGCAGTTCTTC CRGLVGNEQFF
NA TRBJ2-3 TRBV5-6 NA TGTGCCAGCAGCCCGTCGCAGGGGTCTGCAGATACGCAGTATTTT CASSPSQGSADTQYF
NA TRBJ1-1 TRBV5-1 NA TGCGCCAGCAGCTTGTTGTCCAGCACTGAAGCTTTCTTT CASSLLSSTEAFF
NA TRBJ1-4 TRBV19 NA TGTGCCAGTAGTATAGGGCAGAGGGCAACTAATGAAAAACTGTTTTTT CASSIGQRATNEKLFF
TRBD1 TRBJ2-2 TRBV14 NA TGTGCCAGCAGCCGACAGGGCGACACCGGGGAGCTGTTTTTT CASSRQGDTGELFF
TRBD1 TRBJ2-7 TRBV9 few TGTGCCAGCAGCGAAGGGACAGTTTTCTCTGAGCAGTACTTC CASSEGTVFSEQYF
TRBD1 TRBJ2-6 TRBV7-6 few TGTGCCAGCACCCCAGGGGTCGATGGGACAGATCCCTCTGGGGCCAACGTCCTGACTTTC CASTPGVDGTDPSGANVLTF
NA TRBJ2-1 TRBV19 NA TGTGCCAGTAGTATAGTCGGCAGGGATGAGCAGTTCTTC CASSIVGRDEQFF
TRBD1 TRBJ1-3 TRBV18 once TGTGCCAGCTCATCCCGCCAGGGGGCTAGTTCTGGAAACACCATATATTTT CASSSRQGASSGNTIYF
TRBD1 TRBJ1-4 TRBV6-5 NA TGTGCCAGCAGGCAAGACAGGGGCGCAGATGAAAAACTGTTTTTT CASRQDRGADEKLFF
NA TRBJ2-5 TRBV12-3/TRBV12-4 few TGTGCCAGCAGGGATAGCTTCCAAGAGACCCAGTACTTC CASRDSFQETQYF
NA TRBJ1-1 TRBV4-2 NA TGTGCCAGCAGCCAGGGTCGGGGGGCGAACACTGAAGCTTTCTTT CASSQGRGANTEAFF
NA TRBJ2-1 TRBV10-1 many TGCGCCAGCAGTGAGAATAGATACCATGAGCAGTTCTTC CASSENRYHEQFF
TRBD1 TRBJ1-1 TRBV5-4 NA TGTGCCAGCAGCTTTAACAGACAGGGCACTGAAGCTTTCTTT CASSFNRQGTEAFF
NA TRBJ2-4 TRBV5-8 once TGTGCCAGCCAGGTATGTGCCCAGTGGTTAGCCAAAAACATTCAGTACTTC CASQVCAQWLAKNIQYF
NA TRBJ1-1 TRBV19 once TGTGCCAGTAGTAGGGGGGAGAGCACTGAAGCTTTCTTT CASSRGESTEAFF
NA TRBJ1-3 TRBV7-2 NA TGTGCCAGCAGCTTAGGAGGAGGTCAGGGGACTGGAAACACCATATATTTT CASSLGGGQGTGNTIYF
NA TRBJ1-1 TRBV5-6 few TGTGCCAGCAGCTTGCGGGGGGTCTTTCGGACTGAAGCTTTCTTT CASSLRGVFRTEAFF
TRBD1 TRBJ1-2 TRBV9 NA TGTGCCAGCAGCGAGGGGGGACAGGGGGCCTATGGCTACACCTTC CASSEGGQGAYGYTF
NA TRBJ1-1 TRBV29-1 NA TGCAGCGCCCGACAGGATACTTCTGCGGCTTTCTTT CSARQDTSAAFF
NA TRBJ2-2 TRBV9 NA TGTGCCAGCAGCTGGCGGCGGAACACCGGGGAGCTGTTTTTT CASSWRRNTGELFF
NA TRBJ2-3 TRBV2 NA TGTGCCAGCAGTGAGGCCCTAGCGACCACAGATACGCAGTATTTT CASSEALATTDTQYF
NA TRBJ2-1 TRBV11-2 NA TGTGCCAGCAGCTTGCGAGTCTCCTACAATGAGCAGTTCTTC CASSLRVSYNEQFF
NA TRBJ2-7 TRBV23-1 NA TGCGCCAGCACCGGACTTGACGGGGATCCCTACGAGCAGTACTTC CASTGLDGDPYEQYF
NA TRBJ1-1 TRBV7-9 NA TGTGCCAGCAAGGGGTACTCGGAGAACACTGAAGCTTTCTTT CASKGYSENTEAFF
NA TRBJ1-1 TRBV7-9 NA TGTGCCAGCAGCTCCACGCGAGCTTTCTTT CASSSTRAFF
NA TRBJ1-1 TRBV4-2 NA TGTGCCAGCAGCCCGGGGTGGAGCACTGAAGCTTTCTTT CASSPGWSTEAFF
NA TRBJ1-6 TRBV9 NA TGTGCCAGCAGCCCTTTAGCGGGCGCCCAAGCCGGGAACTCCTATAATTCACCCCTCCACTTT CASSPLAGAQAGNSYNSPLHF
NA TRBJ1-1 TRBV6-2/TRBV6-3 NA TGTGCCAGCAGTTCGCAGGGAACTGAAGCTTTCTTT CASSSQGTEAFF
TRBD2 TRBJ2-7 TRBV7-9 NA TGTGCCAGCGGGGCCGGGACGGCTACTAGCGCCTCCTCCTACGAGCAGTACTTC CASGAGTATSASSYEQYF
NA TRBJ1-1 TRBV5-5 NA TGTGCCAGCAGCTTGGCCGGGACATACCGAGCTTTCTTT CASSLAGTYRAFF
NA TRBJ2-2 TRBV27 NA TGTGCCAGCAGTTTATTTGGGCAGGGGGGTAACACCGGGGAGCTGTTTTTT CASSLFGQGGNTGELFF
NA TRBJ1-1 TRBV11-1 NA TGTGCCAGCAGCTTAAGCGAGAACACTGAAGCTTTCTTT CASSLSENTEAFF
NA TRBJ2-5 TRBV6-5 NA TGTGCCAGCAGCAACAGGGTGGGGGTAGAGACCCAGTACTTC CASSNRVGVETQYF
NA TRBJ2-2 TRBV4-3 once TGCGCCAGCAGGCCGGTAGCCGGCACCGGGGAGCTGTTTTTT CASRPVAGTGELFF
NA TRBJ1-6 TRBV7-2 NA TGTGCCAGCAGCTTAGATTCGGATTCACCCCTCCACTTT CASSLDSDSPLHF